Following are 23 T cell receptor beta chains from one sample sequenced in a study of PD-1 blockade in mismatch repair-deficient tumors. Measured with immunoSEQ multiplex PCR; TCRdb has only the in-frame clones, and not every one. The repertoire holds approximately 60,000 clones, with about nine tenths as singletons. Sequenced here: peripheral blood, sampled 52 weeks after starting pembrolizumab. Every receptor here comes from an adult with mismatch repair-deficient cancer.

The chain has TRBV29-1 and TRBJ2-1; tentatively, D is TRBD1 (6 bases). The germline V gene has CDR1 SQVTM and CDR2 ANQGSEA. The CDR3 is made up of 13 amino acids. V was cut by 6 bases and J by 6 bases, with 15 bases left in between. The CDR3 nucleotides are TGCAGCGTAGCCGGGACATCGGTCAATGAGCAGTTCTTC. The encoded protein is CSVAGTSVNEQFF.

The genes are TRBV7-2 and TRBJ1-1; D uncertain. The ends were cut back, 5 bases at V and 8 bases at J, with 9 bases in the middle. Germline V gene lookup returns CDR1 SGHTA and CDR2 FQGNSA. The CDR3 spans 11 residues. For the CDR3, the DNA is TGTGCCAGCAGCCCCCATTGGGAAGCTTTCTTT. Amino acid sequence: CASSPHWEAFF.

This clone occurred a few times. The CDR3: CASSSRVLGYNEQFF. The CDR3 DNA reads as TGTGCCAGCAGCAGCAGGGTTTTAGGCTACAATGAGCAGTTCTTC. The chain couples TRBV7-8 to TRBJ2-1; possibly TRBD1 for D (5 bases). This CDR3 region has 15 residues. The V gene's germline CDR1 is SGHVS and CDR2 FQNEAQ. V lost 5 bases and J lost 3, with 14 bases in between.

This chain uses TRBV27 with TRBJ2-3; TRBD2 matches 8 bases. The CDR3 contains 16 residues. Trimming removed 6 bases from V and 3 bases from J; junction bases left unmatched: 11. Looked up from germline, CDR1 is MNHEY and CDR2 is SMNVEV (reference sequence). CDR3: CASSIGAGGLTDTQYF. CDR3 DNA sequence: TGTGCCAGCAGCATAGGGGCGGGAGGTTTAACAGATACGCAGTATTTT.

The chain joins TRBV6-1 to TRBJ2-6; 7 nucleotides align to TRBD1. The J segment lost 0 bases and the V segment lost 1 base, leaving 9 bases of the junction unmatched. Germline V gene lookup returns CDR1 MNHNS and CDR2 SASEGT. The length of the CDR3 is 19 residues. The CDR3 here is CASSEVTGAQFSGANVLTF. CDR3 nucleotides: TGTGCCAGCAGTGAAGTAACAGGGGCACAATTCTCTGGGGCCAACGTCCTGACTTTC.

The chain links TRBV7-2 to TRBJ2-2; TRBD1 matches 7 bases. CDR3 size: 14 residues. V gave up 8 bases and J gave up 3 bases; unmatched junction bases: 6. Germline V gene data show CDR1 as SGHTA and CDR2 as FQGNSA. This CDR3 is CASSRDRDTGELFF. The CDR3 coding sequence is TGTGCCAGCTCAAGGGACAGAGACACCGGGGAGCTGTTTTTT.

CDR3 sequence reads: CASSWDRGTEQYF. For the CDR3, the DNA is TGTGCCAGCAGCTGGGACAGGGGGACCGAGCAGTACTTC. The rearrangement links TRBV27 to TRBJ2-5; 11 bases line up with TRBD1. The assigned J gene may be wrong: the sequence end matches TRBJ2-7 better. Germline CDR1 and CDR2: MNHEY and SMNVEV (reference sequence). CDR3 length: 13 residues.

This clone is a singleton in its sample. This chain joins TRBV11-3 and TRBJ2-6, with TRBD2 matching over 7 bases. The CDR3 extends over 16 amino acids. The ends lost 5 bases at V and 2 bases at J; junction bases unmatched: 6. Germline CDR1 and CDR2: SGHNT and YENEEA. The CDR3 loop reads CASSGGRGTGANVLTF. CDR3 DNA sequence: TGTGCCAGCAGCGGAGGGCGGGGGACTGGGGCCAACGTCCTGACTTTC.

In regard to this clone: The same CDR3 can be traced to other DNA sequences in this sample. The chain has TRBV5-8 and TRBJ2-7, with 11 nucleotides matching TRBD1. Germline V gene sequence: CDR1 SGHTS, CDR2 YDEGEE. The CDR3 is 15 amino acids. After removal of 5 bases from V and 2 bases from J, the junction contained 6 bases not matched to a gene. CDR3 sequence reads: CASSWGQGGAYEQYF. CDR3 DNA: TGTGCCAGCAGTTGGGGACAGGGGGGGGCCTACGAGCAGTACTTC.

The chain joins TRBV10-3 to TRBJ1-1, with D perhaps TRBD1 (5 bases). Trimming removed 4 bases from V and 5 bases from J, with 8 bases in between. Germline V gene lookup returns CDR1 ENHRY and CDR2 SYGVKD. This CDR3 is 12 amino acids long. CDR3 sequence reads: CAISGGETEAFF. In DNA, the CDR3 is TGTGCCATCAGTGGGGGGGAAACTGAAGCTTTCTTT.

The rearrangement links TRBV5-4 to TRBJ2-7, with D perhaps TRBD1 (5 bases). The CDR3 is 15 amino acids. From germline, CDR1 is SGHNT and CDR2 YYREEE (reference sequence). Trimming stripped 7 bases from V and 2 bases from J, with 19 bases between. This CDR3 is CASGVDNLGAYEQYF. CDR3 nucleotides: TGTGCCAGCGGAGTCGATAATTTAGGGGCCTACGAGCAGTACTTC.

CDR3 amino acids: CASSLEPGISYEQYF. In DNA, the CDR3 is TGCGCCAGCAGCTTGGAGCCAGGGATCTCCTACGAGCAGTACTTC. The rearrangement uses TRBV5-1 and TRBJ2-7, with a tentative D call TRBD1 (5 bases). Trimming took off 0 bases at V and 0 bases at J, with 10 bases between the two ends. Germline V lookup: CDR1 SGHRS, CDR2 YFSETQ. CDR3 length: 15 residues.

J is TRBJ2-1 and V is TRBV18; D gene uncertain. Trimming removed 3 bases at V and 8 bases at J, with 14 bases between. The CDR3 is 14 amino acids. The germline gives CDR1 KGHSH, CDR2 LQKENI. CDR3 nucleotides: TGTGCCAGCTCACCTTTGGGTGTAGGAGATGAGCAGTTCTTC. Its translation is CASSPLGVGDEQFF.

V gene TRBV29-1 combines with J gene TRBJ2-3, with 7 positions matching TRBD1. The V gene end was trimmed by 2 bases and the J gene end by 3 bases; junction bases not matched to a gene: 5. Germline assignment: CDR1 SQVTM and CDR2 ANQGSEA. The CDR3 is 14 residues long. The CDR3 protein is CSVERSGGTDTQYF. The CDR3 DNA follows: TGCAGCGTTGAACGGTCAGGGGGTACAGATACGCAGTATTTT.

The rearrangement joins TRBV9 to TRBJ2-3, with D unclear. V dropped 4 bases and J dropped 5 bases, with 8 bases sitting between them. Germline V gene sequence: CDR1 SGDLS, CDR2 YYNGEE. This CDR3 is 12 amino acids long. CDR3 protein: CASSLVGDTQYF. The CDR3 nucleotides are TGTGCCAGCAGCCTAGTCGGAGATACGCAGTATTTT.

CDR3 nucleotide sequence: TGTGCCAGCAGCTTATGGGGTCATAATCAGCCCCAGCATTTT. It yields the protein CASSLWGHNQPQHF. This chain joins TRBV7-2 and TRBJ1-5; no definite D call. CDR1 and CDR2 (germline): SGHTA, FQGNSA. This CDR3 is built from 14 residues. The V end lost 2 bases, the J end lost 4 bases, and 9 bases lay between the germline ends.

V gene TRBV6-6 combines with J gene TRBJ2-7, with 7 bases that match TRBD1. The germline V gene has CDR1 MNHNY and CDR2 SVGAGI (reference sequence). Losses at the gene ends were 5 bases for V and 4 bases for J; bases not matched to a gene: 8. This CDR3 comprises 14 residues. The CDR3 DNA is TGTGCCAGCAGTACCCGGGACAGACTATACGAGCAGTACTTC. Its protein product is CASSTRDRLYEQYF.

This sequence joins TRBV10-3 and TRBJ2-1; D gene ambiguous. The CDR3 length is 16 residues. Germline V gene data show CDR1 as ENHRY and CDR2 as SYGVKD. V was pared by 0 bases and J by 0 bases, with 9 bases between. The CDR3 DNA reads as TGTGCCATCAGTGAGTCTCTGGGCAGCTCCTACAATGAGCAGTTCTTC. Translated, it gives CAISESLGSSYNEQFF.

The chain combines TRBV7-9 with TRBJ2-7; TRBD1 matches 9 bases. Germline V gene data show CDR1 as SEHNR and CDR2 as FQNEAQ (reference sequence). V lost 5 bases and J lost 5; bases outside the gene matches: 7. This CDR3 has 14 residues. The CDR3 spells CASSRRTGADEQYF. In nucleotides, the CDR3 is TGTGCCAGCAGCAGGAGGACAGGGGCCGACGAGCAGTACTTC.

This chain joins TRBV11-3 and TRBJ2-3, with 8 positions matching TRBD2. This CDR3 has 16 amino acids. V dropped 1 base and J dropped 0; count of bases not matched to a gene: 3. Germline CDR1 and CDR2: SGHNT and YENEEA. CDR3 in DNA: TGTGCCAGCAGCTTAGTAGCGGGGATGAGCACAGATACGCAGTATTTT. Protein: CASSLVAGMSTDTQYF.

This clone was seen a handful of times. The chain links TRBV27 to TRBJ2-7; no firm D call. From germline, CDR1 is MNHEY and CDR2 SMNVEV (reference sequence). V lost 1 base and J 3 bases, leaving 13 bases between the germline ends. This CDR3 is 15 amino acids long. The CDR3 here is CASSLFYGRLYEQYF. The CDR3 region has the DNA TGTGCCAGCAGTTTATTTTACGGAAGACTCTACGAGCAGTACTTC.

The chain links TRBV7-9 to TRBJ1-1, with D possibly matching TRBD1 (6 bases). This CDR3 spans 17 amino acids. V was shortened by 2 bases and J by 2 bases, with 18 bases between the two germline ends. Per germline, CDR1 SEHNR and CDR2 FQNEAQ (reference sequence). In DNA, the CDR3 is TGTGCCAGCAGCTTACCGACCGCAAGACAGGCCAACACTGAAGCTTTCTTT. Translating it yields CASSLPTARQANTEAFF.

The rearrangement joins TRBV6-1 to TRBJ2-2, with D possibly matching TRBD2 (6 bases). Germline V lookup: CDR1 MNHNS, CDR2 SASEGT. V lost 1 base and J lost 7, with 16 bases in between. This CDR3 comprises 16 residues. CDR3 sequence reads: CASSEGPSGFHGELFF. CDR3 sequence (DNA): TGTGCCAGCAGTGAAGGACCCAGCGGGTTCCACGGGGAGCTGTTTTTT.